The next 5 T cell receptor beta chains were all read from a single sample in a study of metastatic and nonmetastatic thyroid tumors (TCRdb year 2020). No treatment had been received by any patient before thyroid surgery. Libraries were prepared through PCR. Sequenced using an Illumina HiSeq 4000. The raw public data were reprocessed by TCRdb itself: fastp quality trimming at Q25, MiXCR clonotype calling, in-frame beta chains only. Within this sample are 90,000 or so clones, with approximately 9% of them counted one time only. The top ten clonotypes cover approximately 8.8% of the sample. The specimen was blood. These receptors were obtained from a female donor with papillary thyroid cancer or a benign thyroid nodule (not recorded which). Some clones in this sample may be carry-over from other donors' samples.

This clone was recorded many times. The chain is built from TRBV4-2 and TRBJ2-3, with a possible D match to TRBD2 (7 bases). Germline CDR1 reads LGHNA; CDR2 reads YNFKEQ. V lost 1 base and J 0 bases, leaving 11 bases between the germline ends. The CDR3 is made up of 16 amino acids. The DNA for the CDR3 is TGTGCCAGCAGCCAAGGGGAGGGGGGTAGCACAGATACGCAGTATTTT. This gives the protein CASSQGEGGSTDTQYF.

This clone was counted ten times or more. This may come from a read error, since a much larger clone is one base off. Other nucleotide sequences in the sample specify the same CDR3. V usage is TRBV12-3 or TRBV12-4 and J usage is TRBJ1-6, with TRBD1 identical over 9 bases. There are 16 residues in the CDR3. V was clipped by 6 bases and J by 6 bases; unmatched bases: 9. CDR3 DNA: TGTGCCAGCAGAAAACGGACAGGGGCTGGTAATTCACCCCTCCACTTT. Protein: CASRKRTGAGNSPLHF.

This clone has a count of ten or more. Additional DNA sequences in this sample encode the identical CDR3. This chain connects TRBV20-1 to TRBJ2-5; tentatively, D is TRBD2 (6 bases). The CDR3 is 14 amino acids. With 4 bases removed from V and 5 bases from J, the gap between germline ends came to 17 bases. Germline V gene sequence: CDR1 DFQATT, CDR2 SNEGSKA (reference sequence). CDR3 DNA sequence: TGCAGTGCTACTCCGGAGGGGAGGCTGGAGACCCAGTACTTC. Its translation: CSATPEGRLETQYF.

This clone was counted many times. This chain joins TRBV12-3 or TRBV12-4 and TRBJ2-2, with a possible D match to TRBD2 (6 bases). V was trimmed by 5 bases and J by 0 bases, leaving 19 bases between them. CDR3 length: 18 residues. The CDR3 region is CASSGEVHGTSNTGELFF. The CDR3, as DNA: TGTGCCAGCAGTGGAGAGGTTCATGGGACTTCGAACACCGGGGAGCTGTTTTTT.

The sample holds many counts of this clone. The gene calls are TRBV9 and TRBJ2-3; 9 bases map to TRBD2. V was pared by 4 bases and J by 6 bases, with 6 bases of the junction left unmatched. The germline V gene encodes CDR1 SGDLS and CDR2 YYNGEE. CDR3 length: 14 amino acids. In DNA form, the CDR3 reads TGTGCCAGCAGCCCAAGGACTAGCGTTGATACGCAGTATTTT. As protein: CASSPRTSVDTQYF.